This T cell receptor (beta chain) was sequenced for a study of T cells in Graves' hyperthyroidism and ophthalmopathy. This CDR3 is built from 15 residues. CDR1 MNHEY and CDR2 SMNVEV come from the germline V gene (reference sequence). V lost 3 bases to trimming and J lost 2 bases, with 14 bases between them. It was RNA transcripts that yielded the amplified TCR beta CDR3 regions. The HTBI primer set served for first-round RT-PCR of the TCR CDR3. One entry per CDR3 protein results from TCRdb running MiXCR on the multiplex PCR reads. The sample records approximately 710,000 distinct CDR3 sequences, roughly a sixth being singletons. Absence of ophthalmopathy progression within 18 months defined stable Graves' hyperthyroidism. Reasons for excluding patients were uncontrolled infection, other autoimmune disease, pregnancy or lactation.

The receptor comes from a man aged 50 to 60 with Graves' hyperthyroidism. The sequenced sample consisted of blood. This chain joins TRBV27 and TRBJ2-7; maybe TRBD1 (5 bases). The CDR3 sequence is CASSLGQNPAYEQYF. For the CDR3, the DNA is TGTGCCAGCAGTTTGGGGCAGAATCCAGCCTACGAGCAGTACTTC.